The 10 T cell receptor beta chains presented below share a single source sample, sequenced in a study of PD-1 blockade in classical Hodgkin lymphoma. The time point denotes: cycle 4 day 1 (C4D1), after five to seven weeks of nivolumab. Each and every patient relapsed after autologous stem cell transplantation, and patients got differing brentuximab vedotin exposure. Repertoires were generated with immunoSEQ multiplex PCR, while TCRdb's copy carries only in-frame clones and drops some. The sample consists of some 53,000 clones, about 89% of them appearing once. The sample was peripheral blood mononuclear cells (PBMCs), taken before the fourth cycle of nivolumab. The receptor set was obtained from a human donor with classical Hodgkin lymphoma.

This clone has only a few counts. A read error may account for a junction end that differs from germline. This chain joins TRBV10-3 and TRBJ2-3; 9 nucleotides align to TRBD2. CDR1 is ENHRY and CDR2 is SYGVKD in the germline V gene. CDR3 length: 14 residues. DNA for the CDR3: TGTGCCATCAGTGGGGGGACTAGCATAGATACGCAGTATTTT. Its translation: CAISGGTSIDTQYF.

A few counts support this clone. J is TRBJ2-1 and V is TRBV29-1; possibly TRBD1 for D (7 bases). Germline CDR1 is SQVTM and CDR2 is ANQGSEA. Trimming pared 2 bases from V and 15 bases from J, leaving 20 bases between. This CDR3 is 13 amino acids long. The CDR3 coding sequence is TGCAGCGTTGAACAGGGGGGCCGATATTGGCGGTTCTTC. Its protein product is CSVEQGGRYWRFF.

The chain carries TRBV27 and TRBJ2-5, with D maybe TRBD1 (7 bases). Germline V gene lookup returns CDR1 MNHEY and CDR2 SMNVEV (reference sequence). Trimming took 0 bases from V and 5 from J, leaving 16 bases between them. The CDR3 is 16 residues long. CDR3 nucleotides: TGTGCCAGCAGTTTATCGTGGCAGGGGGGATCGGAGACCCAGTACTTC. Its protein is CASSLSWQGGSETQYF.

This clone has more than one count but fewer than ten. The chain couples TRBV13 to TRBJ1-4, with 8 bases that match TRBD1. The CDR3 is made up of 16 amino acids. CDR1 is PRHDT and CDR2 is FYEKMQ in the germline V gene (reference sequence). V trimming: 5 bases; J trimming: 3 bases; junction bases outside the gene matches: 8. CDR3 coding DNA: TGTGCCAGCAGCCAATTGAGGACAGGGTCTAATGAAAAACTGTTTTTT. Protein: CASSQLRTGSNEKLFF. The full variable domain, completed using reference TRBV13 and TRBJ1-4, is AAGVIQSPRHLIKEKRETATLKCYPIPRHDTVYWYQQGPGQDPQFLISFYEKMQSDKGSIPDRFSAQQFSDYHSELNMSSLELGDSALYFCASSQLRTGSNEKLFFGSGTQLSVL.

This sequence joins TRBV19 and TRBJ2-7; D tentatively reads TRBD1 or TRBD2 (5 bases each). V was shortened by 7 bases and J by 3 bases, with 13 bases between the two germline ends. The CDR3 totals 13 residues. Germline V lookup: CDR1 LNHDA, CDR2 SQIVND (reference sequence). The CDR3 region has the DNA TGTGCCAGTAAGAGGGATGGGGGCTACGAGCAGTACTTC. Amino acid sequence: CASKRDGGYEQYF.

This chain joins TRBV7-3 and TRBJ2-3; no clear D gene. Germline-derived CDR1 and CDR2 are SGHTA and FQGTGA. V shed 1 base and J shed 0 bases, with 8 bases lying between them. This CDR3 is 15 amino acids long. The CDR3 nucleotides are TGTGCCAGCAGCTTAAACGGCCCTAGCACAGATACGCAGTATTTT. As protein: CASSLNGPSTDTQYF.

As for this clone: Other DNA variants within this sample encode the same CDR3. This chain uses TRBV5-1 with TRBJ2-5; D is ambiguous. There are 15 residues in the CDR3. V gave up 0 bases and J gave up 2 bases, with 11 bases separating them. CDR1 is SGHRS, CDR2 YFSETQ, per germline. DNA for the CDR3: TGCGCCAGCAGCTTGGGTGTGGGTAGACAAGAGACCCAGTACTTC. This encodes CASSLGVGRQETQYF.

This clone appeared once. V is TRBV6-1 and J is TRBJ1-1, with D possibly TRBD1 on 5 matching bases. The CDR3 sequence is 12 residues long. CDR1 is MNHNS, CDR2 SASEGT, per germline. Trimming took 9 bases from V and 4 from J, leaving 12 bases between them. Here the CDR3 DNA reads TGTGCCAGTTGGCGGGGGGGCACTGAAGCTTTCTTT. This encodes CASWRGGTEAFF.

This clone occurred once. This chain uses TRBV7-9 with TRBJ2-3; 7 bases map to TRBD2. V lost 5 bases to trimming and J lost 6 bases; unmatched junction nucleotides: 8. This CDR3 has 14 residues. CDR1 and CDR2 (germline): SEHNR, FQNEAQ (reference sequence). The CDR3 DNA sequence: TGTGCCAGCAGCCGTGGGGAGGGAGCCGATACGCAGTATTTT. Amino acids: CASSRGEGADTQYF.

The chain uses TRBV7-3 and TRBJ2-7; the D is unclear. V was pared by 6 bases and J by 5 bases, with 17 bases between. CDR1 is SGHTA, CDR2 FQGTGA, per germline. This CDR3 contains 14 residues. This CDR3 reads CASRSSPADNEQYF. The CDR3 coding sequence is TGTGCCAGCAGGTCATCGCCGGCAGACAACGAGCAGTACTTC. The variable domain in full, completed from reference TRBV7-3 and TRBJ2-7, reads GAGVSQTPSNKVTEKGKYVELRCDPISGHTALYWYRQSLGQGPEFLIYFQGTGAADDSGLPNDRFFAVRPEGSVSTLKIQRTERGDSAVYLCASRSSPADNEQYFGPGTRLTVT.